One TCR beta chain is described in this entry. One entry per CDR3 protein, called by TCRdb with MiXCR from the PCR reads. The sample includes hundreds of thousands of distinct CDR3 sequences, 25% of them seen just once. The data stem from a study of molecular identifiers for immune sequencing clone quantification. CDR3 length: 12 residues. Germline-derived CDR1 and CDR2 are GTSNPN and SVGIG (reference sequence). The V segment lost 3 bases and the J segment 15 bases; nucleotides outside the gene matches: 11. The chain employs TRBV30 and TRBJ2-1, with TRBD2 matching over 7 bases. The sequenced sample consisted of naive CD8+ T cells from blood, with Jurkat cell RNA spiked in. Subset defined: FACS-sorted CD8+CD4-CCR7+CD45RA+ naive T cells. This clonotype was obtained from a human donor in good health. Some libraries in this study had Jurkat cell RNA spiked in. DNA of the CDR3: TGTGCCTGGAGCCAACCTCAGCGGGATATGTTCTTC. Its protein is CAWSQPQRDMFF.